The subject of this entry is one T cell receptor beta chain. Measured with immunoSEQ multiplex PCR; TCRdb has only the in-frame clones, and not every one. The sample lists 70,000 or so clones, around 84% occurring once. This entry comes from a study of PD-L1 blockade in urothelial cancer. In the study overall: Patients began atezolizumab, 1,200 mg intravenously every 3 weeks, in about 2014. Between 0 and 3 chemotherapy regimens preceded treatment for each patient. Median T cell yield per blood sample was 110,000 to 150,000 cells.

V trimming: 6 bases; J trimming: 0 bases; junction bases outside the gene matches: 5. This CDR3 spans 16 amino acids. Germline lookup yields CDR1 MRHNA and CDR2 SNTAGT. The chain uses TRBV6-4 and TRBJ2-7; 13 positions agree with TRBD2. The TCR originated in a man in his 70s with urothelial cancer. Sequencing used PBMCs, obtained around atezolizumab (anti-PD-L1) treatment. The CDR3 DNA reads as TGTGCCAGCAGCCGACGGACTAGCGGGAGCTCCTACGAGCAGTACTTC. Residues: CASSRRTSGSSYEQYF.